This entry describes one TCR beta chain. Germline lookup yields CDR1 MGHDK and CDR2 SYGVNS. The CDR3 length is 15 residues. The trim removed 1 base at V and 3 bases at J, leaving 3 bases unmatched. The sample comes from a study of shared clonotypes between healthy human individuals. Each cell subset's genomic DNA was divided evenly among several immunoSEQ plates. Here immunoSEQ multiplex PCR was the method, and the copy in TCRdb shows in-frame clones only, minus some. The sample consists of roughly 1.5 million clones, 95% to 99% of them appearing once. The sequence came from a man between 25 and 39 years old in good health. The rearrangement uses TRBV25-1 and TRBJ2-5; 9 bases match TRBD1. Sequencing was done on a sample of naive CD4+ T cells sorted from blood. Subset noted: CD45RA+ positively selected. As DNA, the CDR3 is TGTGCCAGCAGTGAATCGGGACAGGGCGAAGAGACCCAGTACTTC. Its protein product is CASSESGQGEETQYF.